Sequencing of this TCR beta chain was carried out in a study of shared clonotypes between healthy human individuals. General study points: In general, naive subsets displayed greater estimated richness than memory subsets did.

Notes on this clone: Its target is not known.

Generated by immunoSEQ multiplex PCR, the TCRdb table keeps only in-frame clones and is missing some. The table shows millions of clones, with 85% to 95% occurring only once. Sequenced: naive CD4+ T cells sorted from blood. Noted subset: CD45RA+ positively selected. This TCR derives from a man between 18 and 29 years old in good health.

CDR3 DNA sequence: TGTGCCAGCTCACCACGCCAGGGCGAAACTGAAGCTTTCTTT. Translation: CASSPRQGETEAFF. V gene TRBV18 combines with J gene TRBJ1-1, with a tentative D call TRBD1 (5 bases). The CDR3 spans 14 residues. Germline V gene sequence: CDR1 KGHSH, CDR2 LQKENI. Trimming removed 1 base from V and 5 bases from J, with 11 bases in between.